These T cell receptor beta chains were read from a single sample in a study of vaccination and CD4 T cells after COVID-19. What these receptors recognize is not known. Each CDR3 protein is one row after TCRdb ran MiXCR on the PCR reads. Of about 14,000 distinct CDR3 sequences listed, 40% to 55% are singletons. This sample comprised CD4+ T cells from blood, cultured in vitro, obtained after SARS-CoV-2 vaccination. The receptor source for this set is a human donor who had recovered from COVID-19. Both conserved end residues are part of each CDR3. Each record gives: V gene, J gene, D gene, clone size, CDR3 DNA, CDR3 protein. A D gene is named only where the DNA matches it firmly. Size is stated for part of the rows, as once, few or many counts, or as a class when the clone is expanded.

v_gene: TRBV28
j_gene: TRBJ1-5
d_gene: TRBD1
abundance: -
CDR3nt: TGTGCCAGCAGTTTATTGACAGGGGATAGCAATCAGCCCCAGCATTTT
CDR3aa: CASSLLTGDSNQPQHF

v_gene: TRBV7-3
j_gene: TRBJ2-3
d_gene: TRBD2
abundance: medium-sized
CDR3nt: TGTGCCAGCAGCCGGGGACTAGTCACAGATACGCAGTATTTT
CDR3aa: CASSRGLVTDTQYF

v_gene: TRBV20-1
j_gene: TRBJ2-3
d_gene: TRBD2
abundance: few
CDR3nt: TGCAGTGCCCCAGGGACTAGCGGGATCCCAGATACGCAGTATTTT
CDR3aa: CSAPGTSGIPDTQYF

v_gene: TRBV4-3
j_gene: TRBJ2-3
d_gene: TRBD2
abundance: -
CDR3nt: TGCGCCAGCAGCCAGCACCGAGCGGGAGGACCCACAGATACGCAGTATTTT
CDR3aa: CASSQHRAGGPTDTQYF

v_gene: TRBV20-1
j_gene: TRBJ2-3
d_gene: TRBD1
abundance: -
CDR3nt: TGCAGTGCTAAGCAGGGGGTGGGCACAGATACGCAGTATTTT
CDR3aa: CSAKQGVGTDTQYF

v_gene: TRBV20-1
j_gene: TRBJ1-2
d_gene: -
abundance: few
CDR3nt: TGCAGTGCTAGACACCAAATAGATGGCTACACCTTC
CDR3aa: CSARHQIDGYTF

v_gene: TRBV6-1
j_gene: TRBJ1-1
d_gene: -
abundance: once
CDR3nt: -
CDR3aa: CASSGLAGGSYEQYFGPGTEAFF

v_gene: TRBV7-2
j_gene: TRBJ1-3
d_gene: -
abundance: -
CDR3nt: TGTGCCAGCAGTTTGTTGGACACCCGAAGTGGAAACACCATATATTTT
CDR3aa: CASSLLDTRSGNTIYF

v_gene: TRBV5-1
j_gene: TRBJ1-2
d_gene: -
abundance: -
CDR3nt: TGCGCCAGTCGGGACACCTCTAACTATGGCTACACCTTC
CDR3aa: CASRDTSNYGYTF

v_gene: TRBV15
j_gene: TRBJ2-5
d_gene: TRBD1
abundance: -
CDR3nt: TGTGCCACCAGCAGAAAAACAGGGGCCCAAGAGACCCAGTACTTC
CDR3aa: CATSRKTGAQETQYF

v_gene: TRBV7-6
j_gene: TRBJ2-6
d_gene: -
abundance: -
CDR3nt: TGTGCCAGCAGCTGGGATGGGGTCTCTGGGGCCAACGTCCTGACTTTC
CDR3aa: CASSWDGVSGANVLTF

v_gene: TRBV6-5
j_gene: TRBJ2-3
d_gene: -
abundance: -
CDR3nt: TGTGCCAGCAGTTTCGTCGGACAGAGAGGGGCAGATACGCAGTATTTT
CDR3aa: CASSFVGQRGADTQYF